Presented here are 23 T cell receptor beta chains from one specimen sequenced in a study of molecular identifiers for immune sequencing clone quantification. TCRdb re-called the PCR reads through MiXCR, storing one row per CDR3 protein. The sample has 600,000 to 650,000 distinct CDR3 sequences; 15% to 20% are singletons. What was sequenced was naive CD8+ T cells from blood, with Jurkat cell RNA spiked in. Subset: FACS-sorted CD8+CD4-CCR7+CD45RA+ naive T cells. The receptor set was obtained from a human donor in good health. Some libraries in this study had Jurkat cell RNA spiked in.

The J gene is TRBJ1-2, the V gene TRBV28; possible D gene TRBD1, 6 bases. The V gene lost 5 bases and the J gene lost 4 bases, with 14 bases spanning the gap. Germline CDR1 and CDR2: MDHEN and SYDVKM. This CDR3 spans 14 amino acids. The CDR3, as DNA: TGTGCCAGCAGTCCCTACAGGGTGAGCTATGGCTACACCTTC. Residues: CASSPYRVSYGYTF.

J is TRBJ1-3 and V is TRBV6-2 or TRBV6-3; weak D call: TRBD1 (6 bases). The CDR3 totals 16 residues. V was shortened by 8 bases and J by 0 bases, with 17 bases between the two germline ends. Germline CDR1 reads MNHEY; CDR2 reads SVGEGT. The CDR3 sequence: CASGSPGHRSGNTIYF. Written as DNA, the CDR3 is TGTGCCAGCGGTTCACCGGGACACCGCTCTGGAAACACCATATATTTT.

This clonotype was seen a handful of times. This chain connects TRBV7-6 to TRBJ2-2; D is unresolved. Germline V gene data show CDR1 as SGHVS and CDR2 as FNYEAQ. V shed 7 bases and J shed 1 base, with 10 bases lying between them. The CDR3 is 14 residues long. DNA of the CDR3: TGTGCCAGCACCTGGCTGCGGAACACCGGGGAGCTGTTTTTT. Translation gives CASTWLRNTGELFF.

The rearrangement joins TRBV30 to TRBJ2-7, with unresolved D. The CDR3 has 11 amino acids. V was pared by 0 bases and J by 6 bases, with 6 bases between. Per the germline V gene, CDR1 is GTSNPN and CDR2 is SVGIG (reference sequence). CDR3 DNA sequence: TGTGCCTGGAGTGTAAGGTGCGAGCAGTACTTC. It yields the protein CAWSVRCEQYF.

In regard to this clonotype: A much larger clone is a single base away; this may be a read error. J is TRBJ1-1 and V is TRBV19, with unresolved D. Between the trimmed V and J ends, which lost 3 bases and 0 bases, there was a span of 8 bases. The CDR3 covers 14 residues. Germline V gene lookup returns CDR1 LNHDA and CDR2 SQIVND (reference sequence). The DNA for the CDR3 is TGTGCCAGTAGTATGCTAGCGGTGAACACTGAAGCTTTCTTT. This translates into CASSMLAVNTEAFF.

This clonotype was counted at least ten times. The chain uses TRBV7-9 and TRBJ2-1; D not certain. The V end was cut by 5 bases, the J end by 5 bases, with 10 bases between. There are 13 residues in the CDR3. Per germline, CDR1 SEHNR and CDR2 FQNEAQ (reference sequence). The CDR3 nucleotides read TGTGCCAGCAGCCCTGACGCCGACAATGAGCAGTTCTTC. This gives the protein CASSPDADNEQFF.

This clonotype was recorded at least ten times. CDR3 sequence (DNA): TGTGCCAGCAGTGGCCCCCTTGCGGGTCCCTACAATGAGCAGTTCTTC. Translation: CASSGPLAGPYNEQFF. The V call is TRBV2, the J call TRBJ2-1; D may be TRBD2 (5 bases). Germline loops: CDR1 SNHLY, CDR2 FYNNEI. The CDR3 extends over 16 amino acids. V lost 4 bases and J 2 bases, leaving 15 bases between the germline ends.

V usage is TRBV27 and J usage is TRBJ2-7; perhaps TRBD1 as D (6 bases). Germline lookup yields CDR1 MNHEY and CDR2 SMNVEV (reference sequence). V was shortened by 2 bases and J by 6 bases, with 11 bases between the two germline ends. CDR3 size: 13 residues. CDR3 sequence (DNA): TGTGCCAGCAGTTTACACAGGGCTTGCGAGCAGTACTTC. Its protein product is CASSLHRACEQYF.

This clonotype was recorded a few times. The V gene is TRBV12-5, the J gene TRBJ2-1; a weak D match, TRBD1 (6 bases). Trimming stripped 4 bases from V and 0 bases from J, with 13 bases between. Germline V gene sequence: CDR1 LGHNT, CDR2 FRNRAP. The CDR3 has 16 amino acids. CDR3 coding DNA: TGTGCTAGTGGTTCTCAGGGGCTATCCTCCTACAATGAGCAGTTCTTC. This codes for CASGSQGLSSYNEQFF.

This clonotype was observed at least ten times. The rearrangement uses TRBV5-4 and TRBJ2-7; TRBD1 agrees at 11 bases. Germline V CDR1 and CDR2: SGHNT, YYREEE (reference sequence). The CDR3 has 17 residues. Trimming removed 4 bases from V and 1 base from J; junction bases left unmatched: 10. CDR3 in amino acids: CASSTDRGHLSSYEQYF. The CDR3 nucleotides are TGTGCCAGCAGCACGGACAGGGGGCACCTCTCGTCCTACGAGCAGTACTTC.

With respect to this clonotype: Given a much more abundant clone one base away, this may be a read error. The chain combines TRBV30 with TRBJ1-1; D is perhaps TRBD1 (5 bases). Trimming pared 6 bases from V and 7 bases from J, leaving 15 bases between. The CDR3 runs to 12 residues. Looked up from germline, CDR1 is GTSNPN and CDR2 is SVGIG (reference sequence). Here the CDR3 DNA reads TGTGCCTGCCGGGACGGGGTGGATGAAGCTTTCTTT. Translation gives CACRDGVDEAFF.

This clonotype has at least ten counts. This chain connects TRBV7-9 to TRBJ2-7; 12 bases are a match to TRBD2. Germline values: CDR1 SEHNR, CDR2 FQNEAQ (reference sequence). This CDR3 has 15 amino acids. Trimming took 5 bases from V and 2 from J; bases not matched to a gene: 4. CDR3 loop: CASSLTSGGTYEQYF. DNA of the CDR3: TGTGCCAGCAGCCTAACTAGCGGGGGGACCTACGAGCAGTACTTC. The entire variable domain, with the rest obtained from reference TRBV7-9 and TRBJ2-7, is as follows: DTGVSQNPRHKITKRGQNVTFRCDPISEHNRLYWYRQTLGQGPEFLTYFQNEAQLEKSRLLSDRFSAERPKGSFSTLEIQRTEQGDSAMYLCASSLTSGGTYEQYFGPGTRLTVT.

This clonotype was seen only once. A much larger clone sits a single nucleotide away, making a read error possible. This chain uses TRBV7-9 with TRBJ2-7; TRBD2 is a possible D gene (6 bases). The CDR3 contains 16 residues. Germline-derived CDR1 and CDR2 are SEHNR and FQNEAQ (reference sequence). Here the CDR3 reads CVSSSRTGDSPYEQYF. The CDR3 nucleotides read TGTGTCAGCAGCTCCCGCACCGGGGACTCGCCCTACGAGCAGTACTTC.

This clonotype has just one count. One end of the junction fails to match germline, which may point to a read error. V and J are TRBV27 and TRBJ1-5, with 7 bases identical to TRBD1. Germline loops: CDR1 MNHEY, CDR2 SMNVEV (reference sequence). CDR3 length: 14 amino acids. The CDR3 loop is CVSSLRGGGQPQHF. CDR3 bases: TGTGTCAGCAGTTTAAGAGGGGGCGGTCAGCCCCAGCATTTT.

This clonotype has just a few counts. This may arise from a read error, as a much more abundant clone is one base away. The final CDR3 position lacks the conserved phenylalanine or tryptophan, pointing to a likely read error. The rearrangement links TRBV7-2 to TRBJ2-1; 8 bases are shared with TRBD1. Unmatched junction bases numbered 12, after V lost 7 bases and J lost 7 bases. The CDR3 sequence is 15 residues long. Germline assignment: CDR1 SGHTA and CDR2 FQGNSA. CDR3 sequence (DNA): TGTGCCAGCACCCCATTGGCAGGGGGCTTGAATGAGCAGTTCCTC. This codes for CASTPLAGGLNEQFL.

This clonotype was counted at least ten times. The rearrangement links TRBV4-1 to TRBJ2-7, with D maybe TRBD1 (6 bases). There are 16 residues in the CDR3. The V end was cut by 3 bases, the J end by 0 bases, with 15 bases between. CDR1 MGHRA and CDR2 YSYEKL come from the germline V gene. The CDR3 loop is CASSQVTGTPSYEQYF. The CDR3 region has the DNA TGCGCCAGCAGCCAGGTAACCGGGACACCCTCCTACGAGCAGTACTTC.

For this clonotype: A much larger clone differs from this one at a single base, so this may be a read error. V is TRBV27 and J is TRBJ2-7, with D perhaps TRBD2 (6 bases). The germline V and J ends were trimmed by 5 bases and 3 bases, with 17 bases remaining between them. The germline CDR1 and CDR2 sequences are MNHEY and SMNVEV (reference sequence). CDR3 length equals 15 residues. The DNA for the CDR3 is TGTGCCAGCAGTCCTCTCCTAGCGAGACTCTACGAGCAGTACTTC. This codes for CASSPLLARLYEQYF.

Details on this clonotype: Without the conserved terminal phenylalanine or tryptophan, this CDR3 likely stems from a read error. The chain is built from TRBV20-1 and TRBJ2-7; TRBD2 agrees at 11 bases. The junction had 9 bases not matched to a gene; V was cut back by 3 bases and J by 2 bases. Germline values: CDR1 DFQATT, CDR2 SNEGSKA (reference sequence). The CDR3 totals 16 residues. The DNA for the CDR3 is TGCAGTGCTAGGACCGGGACTAGCGGAACCCCCTACGAGCAGTACCTC. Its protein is CSARTGTSGTPYEQYL.

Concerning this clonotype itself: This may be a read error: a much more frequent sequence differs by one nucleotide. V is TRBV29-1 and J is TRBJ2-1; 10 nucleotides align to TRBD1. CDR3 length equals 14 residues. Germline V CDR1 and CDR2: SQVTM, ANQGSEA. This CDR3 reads CSVMGQGSYNKQFF. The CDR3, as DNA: TGCAGCGTTATGGGACAGGGGTCCTACAATAAGCAGTTCTTC.

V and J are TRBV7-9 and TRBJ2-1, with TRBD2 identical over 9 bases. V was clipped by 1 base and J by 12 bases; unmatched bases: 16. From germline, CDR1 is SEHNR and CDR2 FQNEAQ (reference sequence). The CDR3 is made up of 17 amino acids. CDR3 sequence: CASSLDSSGGHVAGQFF. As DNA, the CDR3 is TGTGCCAGCAGCTTAGATAGTAGCGGGGGCCATGTGGCTGGGCAGTTCTTC.

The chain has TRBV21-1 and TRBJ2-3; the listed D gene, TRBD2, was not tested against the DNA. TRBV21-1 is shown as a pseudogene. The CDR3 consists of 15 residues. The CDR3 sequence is CASSLTSGGPRYAVF. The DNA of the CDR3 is TGTGCCAGCAGCTTAACTAGCGGGGGACCCAGATACGCAGTATTT.

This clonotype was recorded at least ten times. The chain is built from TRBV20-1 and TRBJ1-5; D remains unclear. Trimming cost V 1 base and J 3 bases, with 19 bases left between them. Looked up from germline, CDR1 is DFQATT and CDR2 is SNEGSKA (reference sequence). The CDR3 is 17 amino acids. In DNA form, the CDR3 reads TGCAGTGCTAGAGCCGGGTTTGCAGGTGGAGACAATCAGCCCCAGCATTTT. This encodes CSARAGFAGGDNQPQHF.

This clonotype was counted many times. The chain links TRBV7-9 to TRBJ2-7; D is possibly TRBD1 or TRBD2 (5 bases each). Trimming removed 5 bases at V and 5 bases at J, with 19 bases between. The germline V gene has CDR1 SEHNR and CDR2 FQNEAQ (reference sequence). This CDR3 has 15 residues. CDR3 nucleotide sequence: TGTGCCAGCAGCCCCACACGGGGCAGGGCCCACGAGCAGTACTTC. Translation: CASSPTRGRAHEQYF.